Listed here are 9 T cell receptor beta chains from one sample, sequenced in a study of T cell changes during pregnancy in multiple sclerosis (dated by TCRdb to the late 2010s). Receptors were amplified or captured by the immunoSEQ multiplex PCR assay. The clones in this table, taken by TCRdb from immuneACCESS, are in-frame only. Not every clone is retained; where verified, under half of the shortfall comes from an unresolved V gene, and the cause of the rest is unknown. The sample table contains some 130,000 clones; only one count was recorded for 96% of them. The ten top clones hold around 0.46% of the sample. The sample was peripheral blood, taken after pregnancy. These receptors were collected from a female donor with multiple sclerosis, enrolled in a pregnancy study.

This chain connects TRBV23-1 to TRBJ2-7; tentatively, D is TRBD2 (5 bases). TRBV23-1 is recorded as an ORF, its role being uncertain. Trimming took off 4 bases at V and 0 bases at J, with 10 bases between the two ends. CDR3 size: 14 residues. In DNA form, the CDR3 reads TGCGCCAGCAGTCGATGGGCGGGCTCCTACGAGCAGTACTTC. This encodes CASSRWAGSYEQYF.

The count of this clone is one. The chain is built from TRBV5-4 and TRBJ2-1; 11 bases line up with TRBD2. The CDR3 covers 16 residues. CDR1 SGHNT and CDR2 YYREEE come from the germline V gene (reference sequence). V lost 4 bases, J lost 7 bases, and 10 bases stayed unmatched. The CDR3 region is CASSRVIVAGGNEQFF. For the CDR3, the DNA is TGTGCCAGCAGCCGTGTTATAGTAGCGGGAGGGAATGAGCAGTTCTTC.

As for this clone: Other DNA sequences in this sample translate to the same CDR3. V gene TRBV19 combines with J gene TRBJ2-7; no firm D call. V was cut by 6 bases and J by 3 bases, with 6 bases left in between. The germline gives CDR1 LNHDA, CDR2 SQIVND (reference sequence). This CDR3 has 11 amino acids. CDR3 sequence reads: CASSPGYEQYF. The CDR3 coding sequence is TGTGCCAGTAGCCCAGGCTACGAGCAGTACTTC.

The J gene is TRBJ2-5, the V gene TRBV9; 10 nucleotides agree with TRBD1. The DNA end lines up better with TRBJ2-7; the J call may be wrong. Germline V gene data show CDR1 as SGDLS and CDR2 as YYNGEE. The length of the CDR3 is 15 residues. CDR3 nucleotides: TGTGCCAGCAGCGTAGGGGGACAGGGGTTAGACGAGCAGTACTTC. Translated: CASSVGGQGLDEQYF.

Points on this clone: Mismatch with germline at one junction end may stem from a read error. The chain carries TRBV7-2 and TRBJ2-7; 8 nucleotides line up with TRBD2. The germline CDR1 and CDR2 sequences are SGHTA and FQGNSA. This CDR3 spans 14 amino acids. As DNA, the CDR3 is TGTGCCAGCAGCCTAGCCGGGAGGGGATACGAGCAGTACTTC. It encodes CASSLAGRGYEQYF.

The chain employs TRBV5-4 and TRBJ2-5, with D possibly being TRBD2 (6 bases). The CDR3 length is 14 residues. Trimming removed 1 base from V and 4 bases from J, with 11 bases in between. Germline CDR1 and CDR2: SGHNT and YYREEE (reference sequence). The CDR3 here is CASSLRRDGETQYF. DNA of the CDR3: TGTGCCAGCAGCTTGCGGCGGGACGGAGAGACCCAGTACTTC.

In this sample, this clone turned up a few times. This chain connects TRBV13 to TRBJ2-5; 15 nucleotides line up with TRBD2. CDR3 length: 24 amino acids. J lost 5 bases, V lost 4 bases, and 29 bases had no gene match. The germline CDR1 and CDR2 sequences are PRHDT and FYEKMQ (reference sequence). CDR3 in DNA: TGTGCCAGCAGCTCGACACCAGGGGAATTCGGACTAGCGGGAGGGCCCGACCTTATCGAGACCCAGTACTTC. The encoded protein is CASSSTPGEFGLAGGPDLIETQYF.

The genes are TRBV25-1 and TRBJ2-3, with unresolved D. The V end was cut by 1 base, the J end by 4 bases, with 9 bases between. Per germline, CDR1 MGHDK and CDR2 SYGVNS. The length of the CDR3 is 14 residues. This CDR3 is CASSELARADTQYF. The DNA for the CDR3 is TGTGCCAGCAGTGAATTGGCCCGGGCAGATACGCAGTATTTT.

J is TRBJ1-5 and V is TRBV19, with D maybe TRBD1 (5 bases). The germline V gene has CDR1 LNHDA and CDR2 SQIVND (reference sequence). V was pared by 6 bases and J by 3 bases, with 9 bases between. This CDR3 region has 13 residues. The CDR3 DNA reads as TGTGCCAGTAGCGACAGATACAATCAGCCCCAGCATTTT. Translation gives CASSDRYNQPQHF.